This T cell receptor (beta chain) was documented in a study of PD-1 blockade in classical Hodgkin lymphoma. Relapse was seen in all patients after autologous stem cell transplantation, and brentuximab vedotin exposure was variable. This table comes from immunoSEQ multiplex PCR, and its TCRdb copy is limited to in-frame clones, with some not included. The data contain around 65,000 clones, approximately 88% of them seen just once; the ten biggest clones take up around 12%. This clonotype was sampled from a human donor with classical Hodgkin lymphoma. The source was peripheral blood mononuclear cells (PBMCs), collected at baseline.

Here the CDR3 DNA reads TGTGCCTGGAGTGTACAAATGGGGGAAAAACTGTTTTTT. Protein sequence: CAWSVQMGEKLFF. The V call is TRBV30, the J call TRBJ1-4; no reliable D call. This CDR3 is 13 amino acids long. Germline loops: CDR1 GTSNPN, CDR2 SVGIG (reference sequence). V shed 0 bases and J shed 8 bases, with 10 bases lying between them.